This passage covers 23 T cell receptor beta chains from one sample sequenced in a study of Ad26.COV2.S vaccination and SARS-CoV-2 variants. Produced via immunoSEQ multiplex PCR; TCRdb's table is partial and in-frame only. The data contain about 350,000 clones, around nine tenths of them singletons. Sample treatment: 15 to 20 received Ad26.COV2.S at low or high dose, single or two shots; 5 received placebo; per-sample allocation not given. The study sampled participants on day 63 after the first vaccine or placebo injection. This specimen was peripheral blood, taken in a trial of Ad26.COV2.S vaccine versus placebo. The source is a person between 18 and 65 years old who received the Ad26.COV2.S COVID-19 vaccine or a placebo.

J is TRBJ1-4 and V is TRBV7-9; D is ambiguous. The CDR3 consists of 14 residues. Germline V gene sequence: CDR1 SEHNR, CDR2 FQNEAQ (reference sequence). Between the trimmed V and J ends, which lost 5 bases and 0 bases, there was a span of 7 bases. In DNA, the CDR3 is TGTGCCAGCAGCCGCAGTGCAACTAATGAAAAACTGTTTTTT. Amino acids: CASSRSATNEKLFF.

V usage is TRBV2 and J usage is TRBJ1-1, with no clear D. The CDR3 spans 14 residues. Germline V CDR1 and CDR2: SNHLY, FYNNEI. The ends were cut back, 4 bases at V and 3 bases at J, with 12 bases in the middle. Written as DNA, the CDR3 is TGTGCCAGCAGTGTGGGTCAGGAATACACTGAAGCTTTCTTT. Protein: CASSVGQEYTEAFF.

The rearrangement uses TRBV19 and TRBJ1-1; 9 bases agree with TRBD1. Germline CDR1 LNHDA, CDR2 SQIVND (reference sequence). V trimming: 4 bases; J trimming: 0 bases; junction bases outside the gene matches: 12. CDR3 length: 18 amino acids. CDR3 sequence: CASSNNRGQRGMNTEAFF. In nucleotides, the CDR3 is TGTGCCAGTAGTAACAACAGGGGGCAAAGGGGAATGAACACTGAAGCTTTCTTT.

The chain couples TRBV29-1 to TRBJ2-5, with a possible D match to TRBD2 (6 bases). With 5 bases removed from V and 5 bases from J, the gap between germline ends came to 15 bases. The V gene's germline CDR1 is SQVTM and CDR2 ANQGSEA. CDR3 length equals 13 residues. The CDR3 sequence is CSVTRGGSETQYF. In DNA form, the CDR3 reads TGCAGCGTTACCCGCGGAGGGTCGGAGACCCAGTACTTC.

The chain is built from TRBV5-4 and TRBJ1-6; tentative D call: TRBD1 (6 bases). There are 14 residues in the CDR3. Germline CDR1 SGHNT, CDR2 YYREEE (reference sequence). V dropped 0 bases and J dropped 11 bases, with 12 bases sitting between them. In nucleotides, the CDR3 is TGTGCCAGCAGCTTGGAAGGGGGTGGTCCACCCCTCCACTTT. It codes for CASSLEGGGPPLHF.

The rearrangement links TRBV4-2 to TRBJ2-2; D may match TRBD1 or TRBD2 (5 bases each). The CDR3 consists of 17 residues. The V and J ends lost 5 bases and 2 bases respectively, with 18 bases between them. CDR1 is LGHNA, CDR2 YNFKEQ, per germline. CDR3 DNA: TGTGCCAGCAGCTATAGAACCGGGACGGATAACACCGGGGAGCTGTTTTTT. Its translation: CASSYRTGTDNTGELFF.

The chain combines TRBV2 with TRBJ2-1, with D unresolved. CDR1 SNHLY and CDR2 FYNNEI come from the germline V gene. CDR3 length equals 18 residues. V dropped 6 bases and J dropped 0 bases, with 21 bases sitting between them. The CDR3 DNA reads TGTGCCAGCAGAAACACCCCACGGTCCCCCAGCTCCTACAATGAGCAGTTCTTC. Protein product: CASRNTPRSPSSYNEQFF.

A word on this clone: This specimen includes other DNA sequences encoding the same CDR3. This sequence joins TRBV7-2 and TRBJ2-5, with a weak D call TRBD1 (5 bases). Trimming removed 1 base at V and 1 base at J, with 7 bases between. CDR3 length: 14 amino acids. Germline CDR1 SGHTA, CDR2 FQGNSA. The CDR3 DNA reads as TGTGCCAGCAGCTTAGGTGACAGCCAAGAGACCCAGTACTTC. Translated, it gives CASSLGDSQETQYF.

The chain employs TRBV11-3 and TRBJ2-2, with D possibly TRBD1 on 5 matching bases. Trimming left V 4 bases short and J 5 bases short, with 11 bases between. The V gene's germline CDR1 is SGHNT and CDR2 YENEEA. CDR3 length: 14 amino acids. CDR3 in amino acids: CASSYDSETGELFF. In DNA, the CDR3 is TGTGCCAGCAGCTACGACAGTGAAACCGGGGAGCTGTTTTTT. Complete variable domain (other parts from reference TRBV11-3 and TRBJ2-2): EAGVVQSPRYKIIEKKQPVAFWCNPISGHNTLYWYLQNLGQGPELLIRYENEEAVDDSQLPKDRFSAERLKGVDSTLKIQPAELGDSAVYLCASSYDSETGELFFGEGSRLTVL.

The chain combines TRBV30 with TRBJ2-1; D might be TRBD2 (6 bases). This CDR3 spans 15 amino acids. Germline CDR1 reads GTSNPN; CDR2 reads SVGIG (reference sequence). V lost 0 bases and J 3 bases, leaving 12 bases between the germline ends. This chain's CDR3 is CAWSVTSNNYNEQFF. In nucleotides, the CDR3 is TGTGCCTGGAGTGTAACTAGCAATAACTACAATGAGCAGTTCTTC.

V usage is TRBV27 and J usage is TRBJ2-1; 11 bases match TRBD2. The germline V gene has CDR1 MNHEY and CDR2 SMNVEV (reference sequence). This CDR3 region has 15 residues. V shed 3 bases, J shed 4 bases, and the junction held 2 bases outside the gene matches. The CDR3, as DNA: TGTGCCAGCAGTTTTAGCGGGGGGGGTTACAATGAGCAGTTCTTC. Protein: CASSFSGGGYNEQFF.

The CDR3 region is CASTLLRIRDSPNYGYTF. The DNA of the CDR3 is TGTGCCAGCACCCTCCTCCGAATCCGAGACAGTCCGAACTATGGCTACACCTTC. The V and J genes are TRBV28 and TRBJ1-2; perhaps TRBD1 as D (5 bases). Trimming took off 7 bases at V and 2 bases at J, with 26 bases between the two ends. The germline CDR1 and CDR2 sequences are MDHEN and SYDVKM. The CDR3 is 18 residues long.

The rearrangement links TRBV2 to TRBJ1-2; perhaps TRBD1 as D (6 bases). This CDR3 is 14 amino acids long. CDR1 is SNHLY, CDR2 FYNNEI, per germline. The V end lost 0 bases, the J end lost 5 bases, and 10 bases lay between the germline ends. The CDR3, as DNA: TGTGCCAGCAGTGAAGCGGGCAGGGGATATGGCTACACCTTC. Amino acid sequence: CASSEAGRGYGYTF.

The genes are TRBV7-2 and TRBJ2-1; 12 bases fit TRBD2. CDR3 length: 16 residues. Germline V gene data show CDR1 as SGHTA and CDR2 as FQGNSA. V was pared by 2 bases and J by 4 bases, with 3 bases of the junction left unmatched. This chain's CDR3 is CASSLTSGGFYNEQFF. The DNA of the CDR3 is TGTGCCAGCAGCTTAACTAGCGGGGGGTTTTACAATGAGCAGTTCTTC.

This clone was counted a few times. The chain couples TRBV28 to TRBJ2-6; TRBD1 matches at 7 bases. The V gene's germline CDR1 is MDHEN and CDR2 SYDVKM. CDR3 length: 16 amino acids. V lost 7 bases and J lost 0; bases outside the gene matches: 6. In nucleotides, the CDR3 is TGTGCCAGCAACACAGGGGCCCACTCTGGGGCCAACGTCCTGACTTTC. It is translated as CASNTGAHSGANVLTF.

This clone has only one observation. CDR3 in DNA: TGTGCCAGCAGTTTACAGGGTAGCAATCAGCCCCAGCATTTT. Encoded protein: CASSLQGSNQPQHF. V and J are TRBV27 and TRBJ1-5; D is possibly TRBD1 (5 bases). Germline-derived CDR1 and CDR2 are MNHEY and SMNVEV (reference sequence). The CDR3 is made up of 14 amino acids. Trimming left V 2 bases short and J 0 bases short, with 5 bases between.

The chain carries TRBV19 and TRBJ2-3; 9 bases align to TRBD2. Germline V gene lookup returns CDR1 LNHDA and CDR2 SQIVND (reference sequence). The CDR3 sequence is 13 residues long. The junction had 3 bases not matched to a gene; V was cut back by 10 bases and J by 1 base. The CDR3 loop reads CATSSGGTDTQYF. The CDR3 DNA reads TGTGCCACGTCTAGCGGGGGCACAGATACGCAGTATTTT.

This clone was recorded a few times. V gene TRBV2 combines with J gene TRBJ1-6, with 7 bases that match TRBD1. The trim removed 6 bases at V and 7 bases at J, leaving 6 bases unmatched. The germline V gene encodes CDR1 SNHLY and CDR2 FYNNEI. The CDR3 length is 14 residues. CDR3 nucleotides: TGTGCCAGCAGCCCGACAGGGTTCAATTCACCCCTCCACTTT. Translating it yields CASSPTGFNSPLHF.

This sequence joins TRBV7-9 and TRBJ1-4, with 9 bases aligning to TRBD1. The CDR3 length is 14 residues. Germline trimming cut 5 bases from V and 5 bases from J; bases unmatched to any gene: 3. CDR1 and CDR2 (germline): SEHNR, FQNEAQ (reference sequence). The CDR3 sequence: CASSTGTGNEKLFF. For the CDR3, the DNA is TGTGCCAGCAGCACCGGGACAGGGAATGAAAAACTGTTTTTT.

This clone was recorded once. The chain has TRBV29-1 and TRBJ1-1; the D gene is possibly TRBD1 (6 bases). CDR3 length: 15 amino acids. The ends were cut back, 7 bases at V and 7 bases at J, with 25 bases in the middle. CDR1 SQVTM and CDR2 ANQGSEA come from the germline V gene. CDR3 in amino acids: CSAVLGQRLGGEAFF. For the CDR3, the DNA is TGCAGCGCCGTACTAGGCCAGCGCCTAGGGGGTGAAGCTTTCTTT.

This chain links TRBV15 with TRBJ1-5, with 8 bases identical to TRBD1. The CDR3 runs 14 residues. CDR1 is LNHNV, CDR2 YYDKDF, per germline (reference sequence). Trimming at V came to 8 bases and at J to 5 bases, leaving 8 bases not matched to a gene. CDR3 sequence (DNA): TGTGCCACCCGCCGACAGGGGAGAGATCAGCCCCAGCATTTT. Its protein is CATRRQGRDQPQHF.

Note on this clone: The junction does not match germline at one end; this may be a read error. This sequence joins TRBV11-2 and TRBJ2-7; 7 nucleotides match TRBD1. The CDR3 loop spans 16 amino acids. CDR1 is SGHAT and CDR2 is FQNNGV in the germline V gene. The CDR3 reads CASSIDPDRPSYEQYF. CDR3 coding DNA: TGTGCCAGCAGCATAGACCCGGACAGGCCCTCCTACGAGCAGTACTTC. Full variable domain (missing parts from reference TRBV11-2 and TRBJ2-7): EAGVAQSPRYKIIEKRQSVAFWCNPISGHATLYWYQQILGQGPKLLIQFQNNGVVDDSQLPKDRFSAERLKGVDSTLKIQPAKLEDSAVYLCASSIDPDRPSYEQYFGPGTRLTVT.

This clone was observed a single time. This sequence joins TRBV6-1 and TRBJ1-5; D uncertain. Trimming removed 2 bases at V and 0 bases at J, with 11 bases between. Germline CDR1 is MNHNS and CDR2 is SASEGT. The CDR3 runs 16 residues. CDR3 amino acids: CASSEMGLNSNQPQHF. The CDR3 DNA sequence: TGTGCCAGCAGTGAAATGGGATTGAATAGCAATCAGCCCCAGCATTTT.